A single sample is the source of the 20 T cell receptor beta chains below, sequenced in a study of immune characterization of retroperitoneal liposarcoma. TCRdb re-derived calls from the PCR reads in MiXCR, one entry per CDR3 protein. The table lists around 10,000 distinct CDR3 sequences, under 35% of them singletons. Sequenced: tumor tissue. All receptors derive from a female donor with retroperitoneal liposarcoma.

The rearrangement uses TRBV11-2 and TRBJ2-1; D unclear. The DNA end is a closer match to TRBJ2-5, so the J assignment may be wrong. The length of the CDR3 is 13 residues. Germline V gene data show CDR1 as SGHAT and CDR2 as FQNNGV. The CDR3: CASSWTPGETQYF. The CDR3 DNA follows: TGTGCCAGCAGCTGGACGCCGGGCGAGACCCAGTACTTC.

V usage is TRBV6-1 and J usage is TRBJ1-3; D unclear. The germline V gene encodes CDR1 MNHNS and CDR2 SASEGT. V lost 3 bases to trimming and J lost 2 bases, with 11 bases between them. This CDR3 is built from 15 residues. In nucleotides, the CDR3 is TGTGCCAGCAGTGAGGCGGGGAGACCTGGAAACACCATATATTTT. It specifies CASSEAGRPGNTIYF.

As to this clonotype: One end of the junction fails to match germline, which may point to a read error. The J gene is TRBJ2-1, the V gene TRBV7-6; D remains unclear. The CDR3 has 13 amino acids. Germline-derived CDR1 and CDR2 are SGHVS and FNYEAQ. The CDR3: CANSLGYQETQFF. CDR3 sequence (DNA): TGTGCCAACAGCTTAGGGTACCAAGAGACCCAGTTCTTC.

This clonotype was recorded once. The V and J genes are TRBV12-3 or TRBV12-4 and TRBJ2-2; no clear D gene. The CDR3 extends over 12 amino acids. V was pared by 2 bases and J by 3 bases, with 1 base between. Here the CDR3 reads CASSLYTGELFF. In DNA form, the CDR3 reads TGTGCCAGCAGTTTATACACCGGGGAGCTGTTTTTT.

The chain has TRBV6-4 and TRBJ2-3; 10 nucleotides line up with TRBD1. Germline CDR1 MRHNA, CDR2 SNTAGT. The J segment lost 9 bases and the V segment lost 5 bases, leaving 14 bases of the junction unmatched. The CDR3 consists of 16 residues. The CDR3 DNA is TGTGCCAGCAGTAGGTCCGGGACAGGGGTCTCTGAGACGCAGTATTTT. It is translated as CASSRSGTGVSETQYF.

This clonotype has just a few counts. The chain uses TRBV27 and TRBJ2-1; tentatively, D is TRBD1 or TRBD2 (5 bases each). Germline CDR1 and CDR2: MNHEY and SMNVEV (reference sequence). The CDR3 contains 11 residues. V dropped 7 bases and J dropped 10 bases, with 11 bases sitting between them. The CDR3 is CASMRGDEQFF. CDR3 bases: TGTGCCAGCATGCGTGGGGACGAGCAGTTCTTC.

The CDR3 protein is CASSQADTQYF. The CDR3 nucleotides are TGTGCCAGCAGTCAGGCGGATACGCAGTATTTT. The V gene is TRBV6-1, the J gene TRBJ2-3, with D unresolved. This CDR3 has 11 amino acids. Trimming shortened V by 5 bases and J by 6 bases, and 6 bases separated the two germline ends. Looked up from germline, CDR1 is MNHNS and CDR2 is SASEGT.

This clonotype was counted a few times. CDR3 in DNA: TGCGCCAGCAGTGAAGAGGGACTAGGCAATGAGCAGTTCTTC. It yields the protein CASSEEGLGNEQFF. The chain couples TRBV10-1 to TRBJ2-1, with 8 nucleotides matching TRBD2. CDR1 and CDR2 (germline): WNHNN, SYGVQD (reference sequence). J gave up 6 bases and V 3 bases, and 4 bases lay outside the gene matches. The CDR3 consists of 14 residues.

V gene TRBV7-2 combines with J gene TRBJ2-5; unclear D gene. V was cut by 4 bases and J by 7 bases, with 13 bases left in between. This CDR3 has 13 residues. Per the germline V gene, CDR1 is SGHTA and CDR2 is FQGNSA. The DNA of the CDR3 is TGTGCCAGCAGCTCCCGACTCGTGGGGACCCAGTACTTC. Translated, it gives CASSSRLVGTQYF. Using reference TRBV7-2 and TRBJ2-5 for the parts outside the CDR3, the full variable domain is GAGVSQSPSNKVTEKGKDVELRCDPISGHTALYWYRQSLGQGLEFLIYFQGNSAPDKSGLPSDRFSAERTGGSVSTLTIQRTQQEDSAVYLCASSSRLVGTQYFGPGTRLLVL.

In its sample, this clonotype was seen a few times. This chain links TRBV6-1 with TRBJ1-2; D is perhaps TRBD1 (5 bases). This CDR3 region has 15 residues. Germline V CDR1 and CDR2: MNHNS, SASEGT. The V gene lost 0 bases and the J gene lost 8 bases, with 16 bases spanning the gap. DNA of the CDR3: TGTGCCAGCAGTGAAGCGATGAGGGACCCTATCGGCTACACCTTC. It codes for CASSEAMRDPIGYTF.

This clonotype was detected only once. The chain joins TRBV5-1 to TRBJ2-3, with TRBD2 identical over 9 bases. CDR1 and CDR2 from the germline V gene are SGHRS and YFSETQ. CDR3 length: 13 residues. Losses at the gene ends were 4 bases for V and 6 bases for J; bases not matched to a gene: 3. The CDR3 DNA follows: TGCGCCAGCAGCCCGACTAGCGGTGATACGCAGTATTTT. This gives the protein CASSPTSGDTQYF.

This clonotype was seen a handful of times. The V call is TRBV7-6, the J call TRBJ2-3, with D possibly TRBD2 on 6 matching bases. CDR1 and CDR2 from the germline V gene are SGHVS and FNYEAQ. V lost 5 bases and J 2 bases, leaving 17 bases between the germline ends. This CDR3 has 16 residues. CDR3 loop: CASSPGVGEVTDTQYF. The CDR3 coding sequence is TGTGCCAGCAGCCCGGGTGTGGGGGAGGTCACAGATACGCAGTATTTT.

In its sample, this clonotype is medium-sized. The chain is built from TRBV6-1 and TRBJ2-1; weak D call: TRBD2 (7 bases). Near its end, the DNA agrees better with TRBJ2-7, so the J call may be wrong. Germline V lookup: CDR1 MNHNS, CDR2 SASEGT. The CDR3 sequence is 14 residues long. CDR3 DNA: TGTGTAGCCGGCGCGGGGGAGAGGGGGAATGAGCAGTACTTC. It codes for CVAGAGERGNEQYF.

The gene calls are TRBV7-9 and TRBJ2-5; D call uncertain. V was trimmed by 6 bases and J by 11 bases, leaving 19 bases between them. The CDR3 sequence is 13 residues long. Germline lookup yields CDR1 SEHNR and CDR2 FQNEAQ (reference sequence). The CDR3 bases are TGTGCCAGCAGTACCCTCTCCTACAATGAGCAGTACTTC. The encoded protein is CASSTLSYNEQYF.

This clonotype was detected a few times. The gene calls are TRBV6-1 and TRBJ2-1, with 8 bases lining up with TRBD2. The end of the DNA aligns better with TRBJ2-7, so the J call may be wrong. This CDR3 has 12 residues. Germline V lookup: CDR1 MNHNS, CDR2 SASEGT. The CDR3 loop is CASMSGSYEQYF. DNA for the CDR3: TGTGCCAGCATGAGCGGGAGCTACGAGCAGTACTTC.

This clonotype occurred a few times. The chain uses TRBV7-6 and TRBJ1-5; 8 nucleotides match TRBD1. V was pared by 6 bases and J by 5 bases, with 3 bases of the junction left unmatched. Per the germline V gene, CDR1 is SGHVS and CDR2 is FNYEAQ. This CDR3 is 13 amino acids long. The CDR3 reads CASSSGGHQPQHF. CDR3 sequence (DNA): TGTGCCAGCAGTTCAGGGGGCCATCAGCCCCAGCATTTT.

This chain's CDR3 is CASSLGGTYNEQYF. The CDR3 nucleotides read TGTGCCAGCAGTTTAGGGGGGACCTACAATGAGCAGTACTTC. The rearrangement uses TRBV12-3 or TRBV12-4 and TRBJ2-1; D may match TRBD1 or TRBD2 (5 bases each). The J call is uncertain, as TRBJ2-7 better fits the DNA end. The CDR3 runs 14 residues.

V and J are TRBV24-1 and TRBJ2-1; D not resolved. Germline V gene data show CDR1 as KGHDR and CDR2 as SFDVKD. This CDR3 contains 14 residues. Trimming took off 1 base at V and 8 bases at J, with 11 bases between the two ends. The CDR3 region has the DNA TGTGCCACCAGTGATTTTGCCAGGAAGGATGAGCAGTTCTTC. This sequence encodes CATSDFARKDEQFF.

This rearrangement joins TRBV10-2 to TRBJ2-5; D possibly corresponds to TRBD2 (6 bases). TRBJ2-1 explains the end of the DNA better; the J call may be wrong. This CDR3 spans 13 amino acids. Germline V gene data show CDR1 as WSHSY and CDR2 as SAAADI. DNA for the CDR3: TGCGCCAGCAGTGAGAGGACTATCGATGAGCAGTTCTTC. Amino acids: CASSERTIDEQFF.

The V call is TRBV10-3, the J call TRBJ2-1; D is possibly TRBD2 (6 bases). Looked up from germline, CDR1 is ENHRY and CDR2 is SYGVKD. CDR3 size: 12 residues. The V and J ends lost 4 bases and 10 bases respectively, with 11 bases between them. Written as DNA, the CDR3 is TGTGCCATCAGTGGACTAGTCGGCGAGCAGTTCTTC. Translating gives CAISGLVGEQFF.